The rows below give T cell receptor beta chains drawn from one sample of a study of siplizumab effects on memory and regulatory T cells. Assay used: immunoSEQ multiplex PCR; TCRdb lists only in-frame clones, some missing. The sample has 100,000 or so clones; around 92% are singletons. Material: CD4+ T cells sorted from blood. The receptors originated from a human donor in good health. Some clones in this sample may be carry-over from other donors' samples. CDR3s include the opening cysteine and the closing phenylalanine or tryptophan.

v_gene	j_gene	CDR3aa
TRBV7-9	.	CASSPGTGGFNQPQYF
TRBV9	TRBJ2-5	CASSVGTSGRAHQETQYF
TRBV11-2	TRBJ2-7	CASSPSAVGEQYF
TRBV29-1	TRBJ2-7	CSVSGDRSTPYEQYF
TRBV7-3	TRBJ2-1	CASSLFAREQFF
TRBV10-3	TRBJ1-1	CAISGGTPNTEAFF
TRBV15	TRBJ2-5	CATSRALGEAATQYF
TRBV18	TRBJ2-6	CASSTDSGANVLTF
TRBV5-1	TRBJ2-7	CASRTSGSHEQYF
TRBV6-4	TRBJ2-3	CASSRRAGDTQYF
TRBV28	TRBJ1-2	CASSRAGRYGYTF
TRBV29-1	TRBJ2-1	CSVEGTSSDEQFF
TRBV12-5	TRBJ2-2	CASGAGAGHRELFF
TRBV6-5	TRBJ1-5	CASSRTGFIQPQHF
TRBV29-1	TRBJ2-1	CSAGQDEVQFF
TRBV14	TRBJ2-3	CASSLRLAASTDTQYF
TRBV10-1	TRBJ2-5	CASSESGRPKTQYF
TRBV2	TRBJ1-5	CASSEWVNQPQHF
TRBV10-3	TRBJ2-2	CAISEPGLAGSNTGELFF
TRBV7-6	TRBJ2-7	CASSPHERRDYEQYF
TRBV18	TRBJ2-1	CASSSRTAGQGVAYNEQFF
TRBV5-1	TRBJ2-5	CASSLGVGRIQETQYF
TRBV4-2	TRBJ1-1	CASSQGARERAFF
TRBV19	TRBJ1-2	CASSIRDRGGGYTF
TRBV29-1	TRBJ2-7	CSVAGTGGYEQYF
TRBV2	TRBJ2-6	CASGNPGGGAVRSGANVLTF
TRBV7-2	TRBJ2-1	CASSIIGRNEQFF
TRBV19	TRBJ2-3	CASSIGGTPTDTQYF
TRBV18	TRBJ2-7	CASSPQQASQEQYF
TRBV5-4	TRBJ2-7	CASSPRDGSYEQYF
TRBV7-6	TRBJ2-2	CASSSYRARTGELFF
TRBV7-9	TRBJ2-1	CASSLPSGRVREQFF
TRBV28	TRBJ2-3	CASSSPSGSRTDTQYF
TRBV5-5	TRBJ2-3	CASSLALPTSTDTQYF
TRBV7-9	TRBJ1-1	CASSLALIEQAFF
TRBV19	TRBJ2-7	CASSPRWTGYEQYF
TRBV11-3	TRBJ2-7	CASSPGGGGYEQYF
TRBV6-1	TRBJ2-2	CASNGGFGTGELFF
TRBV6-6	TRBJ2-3	CATGREEPPADTQYF
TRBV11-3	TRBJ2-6	CASSLGTGASGANVLTF
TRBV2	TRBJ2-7	CASSARQGSVDEQYF
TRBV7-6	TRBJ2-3	CASSLRLGDTDTQYF